This entry lists 3 T cell receptor beta chains sequenced from one sample in a study of T cell repertoires in cytomegalovirus infection. Each CDR3 protein gets one entry after TCRdb re-called the reads with MiXCR. The sample includes almost 500,000 distinct CDR3 sequences, about 11% of them seen just once. The specimen sequenced was PBMCs. The receptors here all came from a human donor in good health (CMV status not recorded). Some clones in this sample may be carry-over from other donors' samples.

The sample holds many counts of this clonotype. The J gene is TRBJ2-1, the V gene TRBV28; TRBD2 agrees at 8 bases. Germline V gives CDR1 MDHEN, CDR2 SYDVKM. There are 15 residues in the CDR3. The V gene end was trimmed by 6 bases and the J gene end by 7 bases; junction bases not matched to a gene: 11. CDR3 protein: CASSPGLAPWNEQFF. DNA for the CDR3: TGTGCCAGCAGCCCCGGACTAGCCCCATGGAATGAGCAGTTCTTC.

In this sample, this clonotype turned up once. The V gene is TRBV2, the J gene TRBJ2-2; D is ambiguous. The germline gives CDR1 SNHLY, CDR2 FYNNEI. The CDR3 runs 13 residues. With 1 base removed from V and 3 bases from J, the gap between germline ends came to 3 bases. In DNA, the CDR3 is TGTGCCAGCAGTGAAGAACACACCGGGGAGCTGTTTTTT. It encodes CASSEEHTGELFF.

At least ten counts were recorded for this clonotype. The rearrangement uses TRBV20-1 and TRBJ2-3; tentatively, D is TRBD2 (6 bases). Germline CDR1 reads DFQATT; CDR2 reads SNEGSKA (reference sequence). The ends were cut back, 5 bases at V and 4 bases at J, with 13 bases in the middle. This CDR3 has 13 residues. This CDR3 reads CSADRTTSDTQYF. For the CDR3, the DNA is TGCAGTGCTGATAGGACTACTTCAGATACGCAGTATTTT.